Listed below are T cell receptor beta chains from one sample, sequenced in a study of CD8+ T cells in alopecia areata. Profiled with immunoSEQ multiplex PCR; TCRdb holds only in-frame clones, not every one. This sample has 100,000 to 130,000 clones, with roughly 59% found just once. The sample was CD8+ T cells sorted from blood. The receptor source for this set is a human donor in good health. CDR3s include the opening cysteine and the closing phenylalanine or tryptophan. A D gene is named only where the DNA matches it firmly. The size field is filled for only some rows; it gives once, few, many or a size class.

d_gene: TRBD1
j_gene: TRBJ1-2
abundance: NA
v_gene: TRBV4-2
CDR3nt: TGTGCCAGCAGCCAAGAGCAGACAGGGGCGCTAGGCTACACCTTC
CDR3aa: CASSQEQTGALGYTF

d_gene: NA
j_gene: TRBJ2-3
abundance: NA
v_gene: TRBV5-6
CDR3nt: TGTGCCAGCAGCTGGCCTAGCGCCGGCATTTCGGATACGCAGTATTTT
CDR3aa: CASSWPSAGISDTQYF

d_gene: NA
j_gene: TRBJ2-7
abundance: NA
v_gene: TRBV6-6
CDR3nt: TGTGCCAGCAGTCCTTCGCTCGAGCAGTACTTC
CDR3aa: CASSPSLEQYF

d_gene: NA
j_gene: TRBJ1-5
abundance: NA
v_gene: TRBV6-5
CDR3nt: TGTGCCAGCAGCACGGTCCCCGGTAGTCAGCCCCAGCATTTT
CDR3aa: CASSTVPGSQPQHF

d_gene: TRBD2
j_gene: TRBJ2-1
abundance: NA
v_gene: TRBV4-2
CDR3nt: TGTGCCAGCAGCCAAGGGTCCGGGGGGGCAGATGAGCAGTTCTTC
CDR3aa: CASSQGSGGADEQFF

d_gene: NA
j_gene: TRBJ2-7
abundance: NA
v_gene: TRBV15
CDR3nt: TGTGCCACCAGCACCGGTGGGGGGCGGCGAGGCGAGCAGTACTTC
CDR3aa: CATSTGGGRRGEQYF

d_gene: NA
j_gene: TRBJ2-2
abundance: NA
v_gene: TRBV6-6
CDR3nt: TGTGCCAGCAGTTATTTGGTTGCCGGGGAGCTGTTTTTT
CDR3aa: CASSYLVAGELFF

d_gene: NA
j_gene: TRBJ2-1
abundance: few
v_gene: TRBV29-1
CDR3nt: TGCAGCGTTGAGGACGCACATGAGCAGTTCTTC
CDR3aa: CSVEDAHEQFF

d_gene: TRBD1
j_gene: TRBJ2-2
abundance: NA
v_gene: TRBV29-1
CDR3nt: TGCAGCGTCCCCACAGGGGACGGCACCGGGGAGCTGTTTTTT
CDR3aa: CSVPTGDGTGELFF

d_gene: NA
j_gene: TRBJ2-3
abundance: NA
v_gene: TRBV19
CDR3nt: TGTGCCAGTAGTACCTGGACAGATTCTAGCACAGATACGCAGTATTTT
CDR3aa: CASSTWTDSSTDTQYF

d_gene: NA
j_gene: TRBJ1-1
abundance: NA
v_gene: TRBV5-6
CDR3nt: TGTGCCAGCAGCTTCGGGAGGTCGGACACTGAAGCTTTCTTT
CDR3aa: CASSFGRSDTEAFF

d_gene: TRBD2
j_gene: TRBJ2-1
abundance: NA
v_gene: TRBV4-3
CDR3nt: TGCGCCAGCAGCCAAGCCGGGGGGGCCTACAATGAGCAGTTCTTC
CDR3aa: CASSQAGGAYNEQFF

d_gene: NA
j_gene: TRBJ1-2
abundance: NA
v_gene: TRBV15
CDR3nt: TGTGCCACCAGCAGAGACCTCATCACGCGGGGCACTTCCAACTATGGCTACACCTTC
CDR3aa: CATSRDLITRGTSNYGYTF

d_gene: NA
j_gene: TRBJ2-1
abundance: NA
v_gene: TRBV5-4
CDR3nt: TGTGCCAGCACAGCCGCAGCGACAGGTCGTAATGAGCAGTTCTTC
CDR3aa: CASTAAATGRNEQFF

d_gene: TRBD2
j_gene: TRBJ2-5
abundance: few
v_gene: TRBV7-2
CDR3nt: TGTGCCAGCAGCTCCGGGGGGTACCAAGAGACCCAGTACTTC
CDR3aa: CASSSGGYQETQYF

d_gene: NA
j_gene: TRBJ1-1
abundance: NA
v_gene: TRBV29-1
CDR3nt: TGCAGCGTTGAACGAGGCGTCGAAGCTTTCTTT
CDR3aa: CSVERGVEAFF

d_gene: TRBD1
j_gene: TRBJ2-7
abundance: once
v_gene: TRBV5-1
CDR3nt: TGCGCCAGCAGCTTCGGACAGGGTAAGGACGAGCAGTACTTC
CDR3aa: CASSFGQGKDEQYF

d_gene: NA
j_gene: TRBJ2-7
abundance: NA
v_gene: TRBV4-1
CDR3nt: TGCGCCAGCAGCCAAGACTTTGGGAGCGAGCAGTACTTC
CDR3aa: CASSQDFGSEQYF

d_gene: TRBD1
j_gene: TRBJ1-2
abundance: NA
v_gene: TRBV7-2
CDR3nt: TGTGCCAGCAGCTTTGACAGGGCCAGCTATGGCTACACCTTC
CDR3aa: CASSFDRASYGYTF

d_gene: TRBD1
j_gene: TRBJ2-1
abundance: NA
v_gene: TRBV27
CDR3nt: TGTGCCAGCAGTTTGACAGGGGACCCCAATGAGCAGTTCTTC
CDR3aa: CASSLTGDPNEQFF

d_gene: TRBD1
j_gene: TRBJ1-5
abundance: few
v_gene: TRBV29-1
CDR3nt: TGCAGCGCCACAGGGGGGTCGGGTCAGCCCCAGCATTTT
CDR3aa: CSATGGSGQPQHF

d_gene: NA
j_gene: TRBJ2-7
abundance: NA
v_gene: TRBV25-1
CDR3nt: TGTGCCAGCAGTGATTCGTCGACGGGCGGGGAGCAGTACTTC
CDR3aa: CASSDSSTGGEQYF